The 15 T cell receptor beta chains below all came from one sample that was sequenced in a study of PD-L1 blockade in urothelial cancer. Some clones are missing from TCRdb's copy, which holds only in-frame ones; the method was immunoSEQ multiplex PCR. The table shows 35,000 to 45,000 clones, with roughly four fifths occurring only once. Sequencing used PBMCs, obtained around atezolizumab (anti-PD-L1) treatment. The source of these receptors is a man between 70 and 80 years old with urothelial cancer.

This clone appeared a single time. The rearrangement joins TRBV28 to TRBJ2-1; D ambiguous. Per the germline V gene, CDR1 is MDHEN and CDR2 is SYDVKM. V lost 8 bases to trimming and J lost 7 bases, with 9 bases between them. This CDR3 is 11 amino acids long. CDR3 protein: CASSIRNEQFF. The CDR3 DNA reads as TGTGCCAGCTCTATCCGGAATGAGCAGTTCTTC.

The CDR3 spells CASSQDPQESGLREQFF. CDR3 sequence (DNA): TGCGCCAGCAGCCAAGACCCACAGGAATCGGGACTACGGGAGCAGTTCTTC. The rearrangement uses TRBV4-3 and TRBJ2-1; 7 bases are shared with TRBD2. In germline, CDR1 is LGHNA, CDR2 YSLEER. The CDR3 has 17 residues. V shed 0 bases, J shed 10 bases, and the junction held 15 bases outside the gene matches.

The CDR3 DNA reads TGTGCCAGCAGTTACGGGGGGGCGGGGGAGACCCAGTACTTC. Translated, it gives CASSYGGAGETQYF. The chain recombines TRBV6-5 with TRBJ2-5; the D gene is possibly TRBD2 (7 bases). The CDR3 sequence is 14 residues long. V shed 2 bases and J shed 5 bases, with 12 bases lying between them. Germline V CDR1 and CDR2: MNHEY, SVGAGI.

This clone has just one count. J is TRBJ2-1 and V is TRBV11-3, with TRBD1 identical over 8 bases. Trimming at V came to 6 bases and at J to 1 base, leaving 11 bases not matched to a gene. Per germline, CDR1 SGHNT and CDR2 YENEEA. The CDR3 runs 17 residues. CDR3 amino acids: CASSPPGTGISYNEQFF. DNA for the CDR3: TGTGCCAGCAGTCCCCCCGGGACAGGAATTTCCTACAATGAGCAGTTCTTC. The full variable domain, completed using reference TRBV11-3 and TRBJ2-1, is EAGVVQSPRYKIIEKKQPVAFWCNPISGHNTLYWYLQNLGQGPELLIRYENEEAVDDSQLPKDRFSAERLKGVDSTLKIQPAELGDSAVYLCASSPPGTGISYNEQFFGPGTRLTVL.

The chain recombines TRBV19 with TRBJ2-2; 7 nucleotides agree with TRBD1. CDR1 is LNHDA, CDR2 SQIVND, per germline (reference sequence). The CDR3 totals 14 residues. The trim removed 7 bases at V and 4 bases at J, leaving 6 bases unmatched. CDR3 region: CASKRGRSTGELFF. CDR3 DNA sequence: TGTGCCAGTAAAAGGGGGCGTAGCACCGGGGAGCTGTTTTTT.

The CDR3: CASSLSGTESSYEQYF. CDR3 nucleotides: TGTGCCAGCAGTTTATCGGGGACTGAGAGCTCCTACGAGCAGTACTTC. The V gene is TRBV27, the J gene TRBJ2-7; weak D call: TRBD2 (6 bases). Germline-derived CDR1 and CDR2 are MNHEY and SMNVEV (reference sequence). The CDR3 runs to 16 residues. V lost 0 bases and J 0 bases, leaving 12 bases between the germline ends.

This clone was counted a single time. V is TRBV4-1 and J is TRBJ1-4; TRBD1 might be the D (6 bases). The germline gives CDR1 MGHRA, CDR2 YSYEKL. The V end was cut by 7 bases, the J end by 4 bases, with 13 bases between. This CDR3 region has 14 residues. CDR3 coding DNA: TGCGCCAGCACCGAACAGGGTGATAATGAAAAACTGTTTTTT. It specifies CASTEQGDNEKLFF.

The gene calls are TRBV5-1 and TRBJ1-1; no firm D call. Trimming removed 0 bases from V and 5 bases from J, with 5 bases in between. The CDR3 runs 12 residues. Germline V gene lookup returns CDR1 SGHRS and CDR2 YFSETQ. This CDR3 is CASSLGQTEAFF. The CDR3 coding sequence is TGCGCCAGCAGCTTGGGTCAAACTGAAGCTTTCTTT.

V and J are TRBV23-1 and TRBJ2-7, with 7 nucleotides matching TRBD1. TRBV23-1 is known as an ORF, though its function is uncertain. CDR3 length: 13 amino acids. V lost 0 bases to trimming and J lost 12 bases; unmatched junction nucleotides: 8. The CDR3 here is CASSQSGPGGLYF. DNA for the CDR3: TGCGCCAGCAGTCAATCCGGCCCAGGGGGTCTGTACTTC.

CDR3 sequence (DNA): TGCGCCAGCAGCGAGCACAGGGGTCCCGGGGAGCTGTTTTTT. It is translated as CASSEHRGPGELFF. The rearrangement joins TRBV5-1 to TRBJ2-2, with 7 bases fitting TRBD1. The CDR3 sequence is 14 residues long. With 4 bases clipped from V and 6 bases from J, the junction kept 6 bases outside the gene matches. Germline CDR1 SGHRS, CDR2 YFSETQ.

The rearrangement uses TRBV11-3 and TRBJ2-1, with D possibly matching TRBD1 (5 bases). Germline loops: CDR1 SGHNT, CDR2 YENEEA. This CDR3 has 13 residues. The V and J ends lost 8 bases and 10 bases respectively, with 18 bases between them. The CDR3 is CASQTDRDGEQFF. The CDR3 bases are TGTGCCAGCCAGACAGACAGAGACGGGGAGCAGTTCTTC. The full variable domain, rest sourced from reference TRBV11-3 and TRBJ2-1, is EAGVVQSPRYKIIEKKQPVAFWCNPISGHNTLYWYLQNLGQGPELLIRYENEEAVDDSQLPKDRFSAERLKGVDSTLKIQPAELGDSAVYLCASQTDRDGEQFFGPGTRLTVL.

The chain links TRBV7-2 to TRBJ2-7, with 8 positions matching TRBD1. This CDR3 region has 14 residues. Germline V CDR1 and CDR2: SGHTA, FQGNSA. After removal of 4 bases from V and 3 bases from J, the junction contained 5 bases not matched to a gene. CDR3 sequence (DNA): TGTGCCAGCAGCTCCAGGGGGCAGGGCTACGAGCAGTACTTC. Amino acid sequence: CASSSRGQGYEQYF. The complete variable domain, with remaining parts taken from reference TRBV7-2 and TRBJ2-7, reads GAGVSQSPSNKVTEKGKDVELRCDPISGHTALYWYRQSLGQGLEFLIYFQGNSAPDKSGLPSDRFSAERTGGSVSTLTIQRTQQEDSAVYLCASSSRGQGYEQYFGPGTRLTVT.

This chain uses TRBV10-3 with TRBJ1-1; D is ambiguous. The CDR3 covers 13 residues. The V end was cut by 10 bases, the J end by 0 bases, with 12 bases between. Germline CDR1 ENHRY, CDR2 SYGVKD. CDR3 sequence: CATSKEMNTEAFF. The CDR3 coding sequence is TGTGCCACCTCTAAGGAGATGAACACTGAAGCTTTCTTT.

The chain links TRBV10-1 to TRBJ1-3; no reliable D call. The germline V and J ends were trimmed by 6 bases and 0 bases, with 6 bases remaining between them. The CDR3 loop spans 13 amino acids. The germline gives CDR1 WNHNN, CDR2 SYGVQD (reference sequence). CDR3 nucleotides: TGCGCCAGCAGCTCGGGCTCTGGAAACACCATATATTTT. It specifies CASSSGSGNTIYF.

The chain links TRBV6-5 to TRBJ2-2, with D unclear. Germline CDR1 MNHEY, CDR2 SVGAGI. V was shortened by 0 bases and J by 5 bases, with 10 bases between the two germline ends. The length of the CDR3 is 15 residues. Here the CDR3 DNA reads TGTGCCAGCAGTTACTCTTCCCCGGGTACCGGGGAGCTGTTTTTT. Encoded protein: CASSYSSPGTGELFF.